This TCR beta chain was identified in a study of regulatory T cells in long-lasting Graves disease. Study-level findings and limits: Authors noted too few samples as a limitation. Persistent patients shared 2,700 or so public clonotypes among themselves. Newly diagnosed patients shared fewer, at about a thousand. Newly diagnosed Graves' patients exceeded persistent ones in TCR diversity.

Germline V gives CDR1 MNHNS, CDR2 SASEGT. Trimming left V 7 bases short and J 6 bases short, with 13 bases between. There are 14 residues in the CDR3. Time point: newly diagnosed GD, antithyroid drugs for less than 3 months. The authors made the TCR library using RNA they extracted from PBMCs. The patients were drawn from one endocrinology department in Xi'an, China. Building the TCR beta libraries relied on iRepertoire HTBI primers, and CDR3 regions underwent Arm-PCR. A single record per CDR3 protein comes from TCRdb applying MiXCR to the multiplex PCR reads. Among approximately 210,000 distinct CDR3 sequences, approximately 16% were seen once, and the ten largest hold 22%. This clonotype was recorded many times. Its antigen remains unidentified.

This TCR derives from a female donor with Graves disease. This specimen consisted of peripheral blood mononuclear cells (PBMCs), obtained at new diagnosis, from a patient treated with antithyroid drugs. The chain is built from TRBV6-1 and TRBJ1-6; the D gene is possibly TRBD1 (5 bases). The CDR3 loop is CASTVDRTNSPLHF. For the CDR3, the DNA is TGTGCCAGCACCGTTGACAGAACTAATTCACCCCTCCACTTT.